This TCR beta chain was profiled in a study of beta chain features in type 1 diabetes. The sample holds a few counts of this clone. What it binds is not known. The authors reverse transcribed all of the isolated RNA, so sequencing captured expressed TCRB transcripts. Clones were read by immunoSEQ multiplex PCR, and TCRdb kept only the in-frame ones, dropping some. The sample comprises under 300,000 clones, 24% of which are singletons, and around 0.011% rests with the top ten. The study's findings and limits: For Type 1 diabetes patients, all four CD4+ subsets carried TCRB CDR3s that were moderately but significantly shorter.

The CDR3 is made up of 14 amino acids. The trim removed 3 bases at V and 5 bases at J, leaving 7 bases unmatched. Germline CDR1 SQVTM, CDR2 ANQGSEA. The specimen was naive CD4+ T cells from blood. The J gene is TRBJ2-7, the V gene TRBV29-1; TRBD2 matches 10 bases. The source is a woman aged 30 to 39 with type 1 diabetes. The CDR3 sequence: CSVDEASGSHEQYF. The CDR3 DNA reads TGCAGCGTTGATGAGGCTAGCGGGAGTCACGAGCAGTACTTC.